A single sample is the source of the 8 T cell receptor beta chains below, sequenced in a study of T cells in localized non-small cell lung cancer. Some clones are missing from TCRdb's copy, which holds only in-frame ones; the method was immunoSEQ multiplex PCR. Of 130,000 or so clones listed, 89% are singletons. The sequences come from peripheral blood, collected before any cancer treatment. These receptors all stem from a female donor of 60 years or more with stage I lung adenocarcinoma.

This chain's CDR3 is CASSLWTGPSTDTQYF. DNA of the CDR3: TGTGCCAGCTCGCTGTGGACAGGGCCGAGTACAGATACGCAGTATTTT. The chain employs TRBV18 and TRBJ2-3, with 8 bases identical to TRBD1. Germline loops: CDR1 KGHSH, CDR2 LQKENI. V gave up 6 bases and J gave up 3 bases; unmatched junction bases: 11. The CDR3 length is 16 residues.

Details on this clone: One end of the junction is discordant with germline, which a read error may explain. This sequence joins TRBV7-7 and TRBJ2-2; no clear D gene. Germline CDR1 and CDR2: SSHAT and FNYEAQ (reference sequence). The CDR3 runs 15 residues. The CDR3 is CASSLDGLNTGELFF. The CDR3 region has the DNA TGTGCTAGCAGCTTAGACGGATTGAACACCGGGGAGCTGTTTTTT.

V gene TRBV10-3 combines with J gene TRBJ2-7, with 16 bases identical to TRBD2. The germline gives CDR1 ENHRY, CDR2 SYGVKD. The V gene end was trimmed by 0 bases and the J gene end by 6 bases; junction bases not matched to a gene: 17. This CDR3 region has 21 residues. The CDR3 region has the DNA TGTGCCATCAGTGAGTCGATCAAGGGGTCGGGACTAGCGGGAGGGCCCGTCGAGCAGTACTTC. It encodes CAISESIKGSGLAGGPVEQYF.

The chain joins TRBV5-4 to TRBJ2-1; possible D gene TRBD2, 6 bases. CDR3 size: 15 residues. V gave up 4 bases and J gave up 9 bases, with 20 bases separating them. CDR1 is SGHNT and CDR2 is YYREEE in the germline V gene (reference sequence). The CDR3 nucleotides read TGTGCCAGCAGCGCCGGGACTGAAAGGGGTGGTGAGCAGTTCTTC. It specifies CASSAGTERGGEQFF.

This clone showed up just once. J is TRBJ2-2 and V is TRBV5-6; D gene unclear. The CDR3 sequence is 14 residues long. CDR1 is SGHDT, CDR2 YYEEEE, per germline. With 4 bases removed from V and 6 bases from J, the gap between germline ends came to 13 bases. Here the CDR3 reads CASSPRSFSGELFF. CDR3 nucleotide sequence: TGTGCCAGCAGCCCAAGGAGTTTTTCCGGGGAGCTGTTTTTT.

The chain links TRBV28 to TRBJ2-3, with TRBD2 matching 7 bases. V was pared by 1 base and J by 7 bases, with 11 bases of the junction left unmatched. The CDR3 contains 16 residues. Germline V lookup: CDR1 MDHEN, CDR2 SYDVKM. Here the CDR3 reads CASSLFTGGSVNTQYF. The CDR3 DNA reads TGTGCCAGCAGTTTATTTACGGGAGGTTCGGTAAATACGCAGTATTTT.

This chain's CDR3 is CATAGGTSGNNEQFF. The DNA for the CDR3 is TGTGCCACCGCAGGAGGGACTAGCGGGAACAATGAGCAGTTCTTC. This chain links TRBV2 with TRBJ2-1, with TRBD2 matching over 13 bases. The CDR3 totals 15 residues. V shed 10 bases, J shed 5 bases, and the junction held 8 bases outside the gene matches. Germline V CDR1 and CDR2: SNHLY, FYNNEI.

The rearrangement links TRBV29-1 to TRBJ2-3; D gene uncertain. From germline, CDR1 is SQVTM and CDR2 ANQGSEA. V was trimmed by 4 bases and J by 6 bases, leaving 8 bases between them. The CDR3 length is 11 residues. This CDR3 reads CSVVARDTQYF. The CDR3 DNA follows: TGCAGCGTTGTGGCCCGGGATACGCAGTATTTT.